These 26 T cell receptor beta chains were sequenced from one sample in a study of technical replicates of blood from a handful of donors. Measured with immunoSEQ multiplex PCR; TCRdb has only the in-frame clones, and not every one. The sample comprises about 69,000 clones, around 90% of which are singletons, and 4.6% rests with the top ten. The source material was PBMCs. Source of these receptors: a human donor in good health. Some clones in this sample may be carry-over from other donors' samples.

This rearrangement joins TRBV5-1 to TRBJ2-7, with 10 bases fitting TRBD1. Germline CDR1 and CDR2: SGHRS and YFSETQ. Trimming cost V 4 bases and J 7 bases; bases outside gene matches: 17. The CDR3 is 17 amino acids. The CDR3 nucleotides read TGCGCCAGCAGCCCCGAGACAGGGGGCGCGTGGGATAAAGAGCAGTACTTC. Amino acids: CASSPETGGAWDKEQYF.

V gene TRBV5-3 combines with J gene TRBJ1-5; 8 nucleotides line up with TRBD1. TRBV5-3 has ORF status, its function being uncertain. The CDR3 contains 14 residues. Trimming took 4 bases from V and 7 from J; bases not matched to a gene: 7. The CDR3 DNA follows: TGTGCCAGAAGCCCTCAGGGGGCGAGGCAGCCCCAGCATTTT. Its protein product is CARSPQGARQPQHF.

The V gene is TRBV5-1, the J gene TRBJ1-1, with 10 positions matching TRBD1. After removal of 2 bases from V and 3 bases from J, the junction contained 13 bases not matched to a gene. This CDR3 is built from 18 residues. Germline V gene data show CDR1 as SGHRS and CDR2 as YFSETQ. CDR3 nucleotide sequence: TGCGCCAGCAGCTTTTCTTCAGGGACAGGGGATTTTGACACTGAAGCTTTCTTT. Protein: CASSFSSGTGDFDTEAFF. Drawing the rest from reference TRBV5-1 and TRBJ1-1, the complete variable domain is KAGVTQTPRYLIKTRGQQVTLSCSPISGHRSVSWYQQTPGQGLQFLFEYFSETQRNKGNFPGRFSGRQFSNSRSEMNVSTLELGDSALYLCASSFSSGTGDFDTEAFFGQGTRLTVV.

The V call is TRBV7-3, the J call TRBJ1-6; D unclear. The CDR3 has 14 residues. Germline CDR1 SGHTA, CDR2 FQGTGA. Trimming pared 5 bases from V and 5 bases from J, leaving 10 bases between. CDR3 DNA sequence: TGTGCCAGCAGCCCAGGCCCAAATAATTCACCCCTCCACTTT. Translated: CASSPGPNNSPLHF.

V is TRBV30 and J is TRBJ2-1; 7 bases map to TRBD2. The CDR3 is 11 amino acids. Trimming removed 3 bases from V and 16 bases from J; junction bases left unmatched: 9. CDR1 and CDR2 (germline): GTSNPN, SVGIG (reference sequence). CDR3 sequence: CAWRGTIAPFF. CDR3 nucleotides: TGTGCCTGGAGGGGGACTATCGCGCCATTCTTC.

This clone came up a few times. Here the CDR3 reads CATRTDYNSPLHF. CDR3 nucleotide sequence: TGTGCCACCAGGACAGACTATAATTCACCCCTCCACTTT. The chain carries TRBV6-1 and TRBJ1-6, with D possibly matching TRBD1 (6 bases). V was shortened by 10 bases and J by 3 bases, with 10 bases between the two germline ends. The CDR3 loop spans 13 amino acids. Looked up from germline, CDR1 is MNHNS and CDR2 is SASEGT.

The chain carries TRBV2 and TRBJ2-4, with a possible D match to TRBD2 (7 bases). CDR3 length: 15 amino acids. The germline CDR1 and CDR2 sequences are SNHLY and FYNNEI. The germline V and J ends were trimmed by 7 bases and 7 bases, with 20 bases remaining between them. The CDR3 sequence: CASTPRGAGTNIQYF. CDR3 bases: TGTGCCAGCACCCCTCGGGGGGCGGGGACGAACATTCAGTACTTC.

The rearrangement uses TRBV7-3 and TRBJ2-7, with 9 bases fitting TRBD2. The J segment lost 4 bases and the V segment lost 1 base, leaving 5 bases of the junction unmatched. The CDR3 sequence is 15 residues long. Germline V gives CDR1 SGHTA, CDR2 FQGTGA. The CDR3 bases are TGTGCCAGCAGCTTAATGGCGGGGGGGCCGTACGAGCAGTACTTC. This codes for CASSLMAGGPYEQYF.

The chain recombines TRBV30 with TRBJ2-2; 8 bases line up with TRBD2. CDR3 size: 14 residues. CDR1 is GTSNPN, CDR2 SVGIG, per germline (reference sequence). J gave up 6 bases and V 0 bases, and 3 bases lay outside the gene matches. CDR3 protein: CAWSVLAASGELFF. The CDR3 region has the DNA TGTGCCTGGAGTGTACTAGCGGCCTCCGGGGAGCTGTTTTTT.

V and J are TRBV2 and TRBJ2-2; possibly TRBD1 for D (6 bases). The V end lost 6 bases, the J end lost 4 bases, and 12 bases lay between the germline ends. The CDR3 contains 14 residues. From germline, CDR1 is SNHLY and CDR2 FYNNEI. CDR3 bases: TGTGCCAGCAGCGCGGACAGCTTCACCGGGGAGCTGTTTTTT. Its protein is CASSADSFTGELFF.

This clone has only a few counts. The J gene is TRBJ2-7, the V gene TRBV29-1; D is undetermined. The V gene lost 5 bases and the J gene lost 3 bases, with 11 bases spanning the gap. Germline CDR1 reads SQVTM; CDR2 reads ANQGSEA. The length of the CDR3 is 12 residues. The CDR3: CSVSSGIYEQYF. CDR3 bases: TGCAGCGTTTCCTCCGGTATCTACGAGCAGTACTTC.

The chain is built from TRBV6-5 and TRBJ1-3, with D uncertain. Germline CDR1 MNHEY, CDR2 SVGAGI. The ends were cut back, 5 bases at V and 3 bases at J, with 8 bases in the middle. The CDR3 extends over 13 amino acids. DNA for the CDR3: TGTGCCAGCAGTCTTCCGGGTGGAAACACCATATATTTT. This gives the protein CASSLPGGNTIYF.

The V call is TRBV19, the J call TRBJ1-2, with 10 bases lining up with TRBD1. CDR1 LNHDA and CDR2 SQIVND come from the germline V gene (reference sequence). V lost 4 bases to trimming and J lost 7 bases; unmatched junction nucleotides: 9. The CDR3 contains 15 residues. The CDR3 protein is CASSTAMTGGSGYTF. CDR3 in DNA: TGTGCCAGTAGTACCGCTATGACAGGGGGCTCTGGCTACACCTTC. Filled out from reference TRBV19 and TRBJ1-2, the complete variable domain reads DGGITQSPKYLFRKEGQNVTLSCEQNLNHDAMYWYRQDPGQGLRLIYYSQIVNDFQKGDIAEGYSVSREKKESFPLTVTSAQKNPTAFYLCASSTAMTGGSGYTFGSGTRLTVV.

The V and J genes are TRBV5-4 and TRBJ2-6; no clear D gene. The CDR3 is 16 amino acids. Trimming left V 4 bases short and J 0 bases short, with 11 bases between. Germline V gives CDR1 SGHNT, CDR2 YYREEE (reference sequence). The CDR3 DNA reads TGTGCCAGCAGCCCCCCGCCGAGCTCTGGGGCCAACGTCCTGACTTTC. This codes for CASSPPPSSGANVLTF.

The CDR3 protein is CASRRQGAFEAFF. In nucleotides, the CDR3 is TGTGCCAGCAGAAGACAGGGGGCATTTGAAGCTTTCTTT. The rearrangement links TRBV5-4 to TRBJ1-1, with 10 bases that match TRBD1. The length of the CDR3 is 13 residues. Germline-derived CDR1 and CDR2 are SGHNT and YYREEE (reference sequence). The V segment lost 5 bases and the J segment 7 bases; nucleotides outside the gene matches: 5. The entire variable domain, with the rest obtained from reference TRBV5-4 and TRBJ1-1, is as follows: ETGVTQSPTHLIKTRGQQVTLRCSSQSGHNTVSWYQQALGQGPQFIFQYYREEENGRGNFPPRFSGLQFPNYSSELNVNALELDDSALYLCASRRQGAFEAFFGQGTRLTVV.

The gene calls are TRBV5-6 and TRBJ1-3, with no clear D. Germline V lookup: CDR1 SGHDT, CDR2 YYEEEE. V was cut by 2 bases and J by 4 bases, with 10 bases left in between. This CDR3 has 14 amino acids. This chain's CDR3 is CASSFLGPGNTIYF. The CDR3 nucleotides read TGTGCCAGCAGCTTTCTTGGGCCGGGAAACACCATATATTTT.

V is TRBV7-2 and J is TRBJ2-7, with 12 nucleotides matching TRBD2. The ends lost 5 bases at V and 4 bases at J; junction bases unmatched: 12. CDR1 and CDR2 from the germline V gene are SGHTA and FQGNSA. The CDR3 is made up of 17 amino acids. This CDR3 is CASSPLFLAGGPYEQYF. The CDR3 DNA follows: TGTGCCAGCAGCCCCCTCTTTCTAGCGGGAGGGCCTTACGAGCAGTACTTC. Using reference TRBV7-2 and TRBJ2-7 for the parts outside the CDR3, the full variable domain is GAGVSQSPSNKVTEKGKDVELRCDPISGHTALYWYRQSLGQGLEFLIYFQGNSAPDKSGLPSDRFSAERTGGSVSTLTIQRTQQEDSAVYLCASSPLFLAGGPYEQYFGPGTRLTVT.

This clone was detected only once. The chain carries TRBV5-1 and TRBJ1-4, with D possibly matching TRBD1 (5 bases). Germline loops: CDR1 SGHRS, CDR2 YFSETQ. Trimming took 0 bases from V and 5 from J, leaving 11 bases between them. The CDR3 has 15 amino acids. The CDR3 here is CASSLARRGNEKLFF. The CDR3 bases are TGCGCCAGCAGCTTGGCCCGGAGGGGAAATGAAAAACTGTTTTTT.

Only one count was recorded for this clone. V is TRBV27 and J is TRBJ1-1, with a weak D call TRBD1 (6 bases). Germline CDR1 and CDR2: MNHEY and SMNVEV (reference sequence). V lost 5 bases and J lost 3, with 10 bases in between. The CDR3 length is 13 residues. CDR3 sequence (DNA): TGTGCCAGCAGTCCTCAGGGGTACACTGAAGCTTTCTTT. This sequence encodes CASSPQGYTEAFF.

V gene TRBV5-1 combines with J gene TRBJ2-7; no firm D call. The CDR3 is 14 residues long. V was shortened by 3 bases and J by 0 bases, with 10 bases between the two germline ends. Germline CDR1 and CDR2: SGHRS and YFSETQ. The DNA of the CDR3 is TGCGCCAGCAGCTGGATGGAGCACTCCTACGAGCAGTACTTC. Protein: CASSWMEHSYEQYF.

This chain uses TRBV5-1 with TRBJ2-3, with D tentatively TRBD2 (5 bases). This CDR3 spans 12 amino acids. The V gene's germline CDR1 is SGHRS and CDR2 YFSETQ. The V end was cut by 3 bases, the J end by 6 bases, with 8 bases between. The CDR3 region is CASSSEADTQYF. CDR3 coding DNA: TGCGCCAGCAGCTCGGAGGCGGATACGCAGTATTTT.

The J gene is TRBJ2-7, the V gene TRBV15; possibly TRBD1 for D (6 bases). The CDR3 sequence is 15 residues long. The V and J ends lost 2 bases and 3 bases respectively, with 14 bases between them. The germline V gene encodes CDR1 LNHNV and CDR2 YYDKDF (reference sequence). The CDR3 DNA reads as TGTGCCACCAGCAGAACAGGGAGCACTCTCTACGAGCAGTACTTC. Encoded protein: CATSRTGSTLYEQYF.

This chain joins TRBV30 and TRBJ1-5; D call uncertain. This CDR3 has 13 residues. Germline V lookup: CDR1 GTSNPN, CDR2 SVGIG (reference sequence). Between the trimmed V and J ends, which lost 1 base and 3 bases, there was a span of 7 bases. The CDR3 bases are TGTGCCTGGAGTGCGGGGTCCAATCAGCCCCAGCATTTT. It encodes CAWSAGSNQPQHF.

This chain uses TRBV11-3 with TRBJ1-1; 7 bases match TRBD1. Trimming took 1 base from V and 4 from J; bases not matched to a gene: 0. The CDR3 totals 13 residues. Germline lookup yields CDR1 SGHNT and CDR2 YENEEA. This CDR3 reads CASSLGQGTEAFF. DNA for the CDR3: TGTGCCAGCAGCTTAGGACAGGGCACTGAAGCTTTCTTT.

The rearrangement joins TRBV9 to TRBJ2-3; D is unclear. The CDR3 covers 15 residues. Trimming took 0 bases from V and 0 from J, leaving 8 bases between them. Germline CDR1 is SGDLS and CDR2 is YYNGEE. The CDR3 loop reads CASSVDTTSTDTQYF. The CDR3 DNA is TGTGCCAGCAGCGTAGATACGACTAGCACAGATACGCAGTATTTT.

The chain joins TRBV6-5 to TRBJ2-2, with D unclear. The CDR3 is 16 residues long. Deletions cut 0 bases from V and 6 bases from J, with 14 bases between. CDR1 and CDR2 (germline): MNHEY, SVGAGI. CDR3: CASSYSIATAAGELFF. The CDR3, as DNA: TGTGCCAGCAGTTACTCGATCGCAACAGCAGCCGGGGAGCTGTTTTTT.